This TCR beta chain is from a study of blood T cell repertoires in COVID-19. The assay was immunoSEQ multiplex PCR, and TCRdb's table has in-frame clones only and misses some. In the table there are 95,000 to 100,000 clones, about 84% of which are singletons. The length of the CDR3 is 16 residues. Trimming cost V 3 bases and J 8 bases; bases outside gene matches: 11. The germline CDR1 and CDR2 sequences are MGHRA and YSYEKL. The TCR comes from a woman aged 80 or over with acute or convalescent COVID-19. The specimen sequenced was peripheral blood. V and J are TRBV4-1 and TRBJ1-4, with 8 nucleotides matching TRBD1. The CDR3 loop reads CASSQDPPSGGEKLFF. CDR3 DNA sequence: TGCGCCAGCAGCCAGGACCCCCCATCAGGGGGCGAAAAACTGTTTTTT.